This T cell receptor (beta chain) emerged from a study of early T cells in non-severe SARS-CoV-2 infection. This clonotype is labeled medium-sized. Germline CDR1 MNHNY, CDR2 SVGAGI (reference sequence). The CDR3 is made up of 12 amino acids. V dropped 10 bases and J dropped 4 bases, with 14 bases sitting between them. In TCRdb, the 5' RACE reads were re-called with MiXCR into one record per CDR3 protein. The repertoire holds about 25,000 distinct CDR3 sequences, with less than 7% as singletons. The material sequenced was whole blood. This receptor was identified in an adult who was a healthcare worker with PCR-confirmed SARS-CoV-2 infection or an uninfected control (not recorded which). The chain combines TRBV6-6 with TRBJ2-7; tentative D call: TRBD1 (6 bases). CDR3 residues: CATQDSQYEQYF. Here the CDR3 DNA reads TGTGCCACCCAGGACAGTCAATACGAGCAGTACTTC.